The 10 T cell receptor beta chains listed next were all sequenced from one sample in a study of siplizumab effects on memory and regulatory T cells. Assay: immunoSEQ multiplex PCR; the TCRdb copy retains only in-frame clones and omits some. The data contain over 80,000 clones, about 91% of them singletons. The sample taken for sequencing was Tregs sorted from blood. These receptors were collected from a human donor in good health.

About this clone itself: This sample also contains other DNA sequences that code for the same CDR3. The gene calls are TRBV7-6 and TRBJ2-2; weak D call: TRBD2 (6 bases). The germline V gene has CDR1 SGHVS and CDR2 FNYEAQ. This CDR3 has 14 residues. The V end lost 0 bases, the J end lost 5 bases, and 7 bases lay between the germline ends. CDR3 sequence reads: CASSLAGGTGELFF. CDR3 DNA: TGTGCCAGCAGCTTAGCGGGGGGAACCGGGGAGCTGTTTTTT.

The gene calls are TRBV19 and TRBJ1-2; 8 bases match TRBD1. Germline loops: CDR1 LNHDA, CDR2 SQIVND (reference sequence). The V gene end was trimmed by 6 bases and the J gene end by 4 bases; junction bases not matched to a gene: 1. There are 12 residues in the CDR3. The CDR3 loop is CASRDRAYGYTF. CDR3 nucleotide sequence: TGTGCCAGTAGGGACAGGGCCTATGGCTACACCTTC.

The chain has TRBV9 and TRBJ2-7; possibly TRBD2 for D (6 bases). The CDR3 consists of 16 residues. V lost 1 base, J lost 0 bases, and 14 bases lay in between. Germline V gives CDR1 SGDLS, CDR2 YYNGEE. CDR3 residues: CASSVSGRDSSYEQYF. The CDR3 nucleotides are TGTGCCAGCAGCGTATCCGGGAGAGACAGCTCCTACGAGCAGTACTTC.

The chain is built from TRBV7-2 and TRBJ2-5; 9 bases line up with TRBD2. The junction had 13 bases not matched to a gene; V was cut back by 9 bases and J by 5 bases. Germline lookup yields CDR1 SGHTA and CDR2 FQGNSA. The CDR3 spans 15 residues. This CDR3 is CASARGAGGWETQYF. The DNA for the CDR3 is TGTGCCAGTGCTCGGGGAGCGGGGGGCTGGGAGACCCAGTACTTC.

The chain couples TRBV19 to TRBJ1-3, with D hard to call. Trimming took off 6 bases at V and 0 bases at J, with 12 bases between the two ends. This CDR3 has 15 residues. Looked up from germline, CDR1 is LNHDA and CDR2 is SQIVND (reference sequence). This CDR3 is CASSLGGPSGNTIYF. The CDR3 DNA is TGTGCCAGTAGCTTGGGAGGACCCTCTGGAAACACCATATATTTT.

The chain couples TRBV27 to TRBJ1-6; D unresolved. Trimming removed 0 bases at V and 5 bases at J, with 14 bases between. Looked up from germline, CDR1 is MNHEY and CDR2 is SMNVEV (reference sequence). This CDR3 spans 17 amino acids. CDR3 DNA: TGTGCCAGCAGTTTATCGATTCGACGGGAGAATAATTCACCCCTCCACTTT. It translates to CASSLSIRRENNSPLHF.

The chain employs TRBV7-9 and TRBJ2-5, with D possibly TRBD1 on 6 matching bases. V gave up 8 bases and J gave up 1 base, with 8 bases separating them. The V gene's germline CDR1 is SEHNR and CDR2 FQNEAQ (reference sequence). The CDR3 sequence is 12 residues long. CDR3 loop: CASYRVQETQYF. CDR3 nucleotides: TGTGCCAGCTACAGGGTCCAAGAGACCCAGTACTTC.

This chain uses TRBV5-1 with TRBJ2-3, with 12 positions matching TRBD2. The V gene end was trimmed by 4 bases and the J gene end by 4 bases; junction bases not matched to a gene: 13. CDR3 size: 18 residues. CDR1 and CDR2 from the germline V gene are SGHRS and YFSETQ. CDR3 protein: CASSQRLAGDFSADTQYF. In nucleotides, the CDR3 is TGCGCCAGCAGCCAACGACTAGCGGGGGACTTTAGCGCAGATACGCAGTATTTT.

J is TRBJ1-2 and V is TRBV9; D is perhaps TRBD1 (5 bases). The ends were cut back, 10 bases at V and 8 bases at J, with 21 bases in the middle. This CDR3 comprises 13 residues. Germline V gene lookup returns CDR1 SGDLS and CDR2 YYNGEE. In nucleotides, the CDR3 is TGTGCCCGTTACCAACTAAGGGGTAAGGGCTACACCTTC. It encodes CARYQLRGKGYTF.

The chain uses TRBV19 and TRBJ2-2, with TRBD1 matching over 7 bases. CDR1 LNHDA and CDR2 SQIVND come from the germline V gene (reference sequence). With V trimmed by 5 bases and J by 6 bases, 6 bases remained unmatched. CDR3 length: 14 amino acids. Here the CDR3 DNA reads TGTGCCAGTAGTGGTCCAGGGGGTGCCGGGGAGCTGTTTTTT. Translating gives CASSGPGGAGELFF.